These T cell receptor beta chains were read from a single sample in a study of T cells in localized non-small cell lung cancer. Sequenced by immunoSEQ multiplex PCR; TCRdb stores in-frame clones only, minus some. This sample carries 15,000 to 20,000 clones, around 90% of them seen once, and the ten largest clones take 1.2%. This specimen was peripheral blood mononuclear cells, taken before any cancer treatment. The origin of the receptors is a woman between 40 and 69 years old with stage III lung adenocarcinoma. Both conserved end residues are part of each CDR3. A D gene is named only where the DNA matches it firmly. Clone size appears in some rows only: once, few, many, or a class for an expanded clone.

d_gene: -
j_gene: TRBJ2-2
abundance: -
v_gene: TRBV6-4
CDR3aa: CATYFAGELFF
CDR3nt: TGTGCCACCTACTTCGCCGGGGAGCTGTTTTTT

d_gene: -
j_gene: TRBJ1-6
abundance: once
v_gene: TRBV6-5
CDR3aa: CASTPEGRVNSPLHF
CDR3nt: TGTGCCAGCACCCCGGAGGGGCGCGTGAATTCACCCCTCCACTTT

d_gene: -
j_gene: TRBJ1-1
abundance: -
v_gene: TRBV30
CDR3aa: CAWGQMNTEAFF
CDR3nt: TGTGCCTGGGGACAGATGAACACTGAAGCTTTCTTT

d_gene: TRBD1
j_gene: TRBJ2-2
abundance: once
v_gene: TRBV11-2
CDR3aa: CASSPTPGTGGTGELFF
CDR3nt: TGTGCCAGCAGCCCGACCCCCGGGACAGGGGGCACCGGGGAGCTGTTTTTT

d_gene: -
j_gene: TRBJ2-5
abundance: -
v_gene: TRBV5-4
CDR3aa: CASSLVGGLGQETQYF
CDR3nt: TGTGCCAGCAGCTTGGTTGGGGGGCTGGGGCAAGAGACCCAGTACTTC

d_gene: -
j_gene: TRBJ1-3
abundance: -
v_gene: TRBV2
CDR3aa: CASRGFGNTIYF
CDR3nt: TGTGCCAGTAGGGGATTTGGAAACACCATATATTTT

d_gene: TRBD2
j_gene: TRBJ2-7
abundance: -
v_gene: TRBV4-1
CDR3aa: CASSLGGTSVPYEQYF
CDR3nt: TGCGCCAGCAGCCTTGGGGGGACTAGCGTTCCCTACGAGCAGTACTTC

d_gene: -
j_gene: TRBJ1-1
abundance: -
v_gene: TRBV2
CDR3aa: CASSTTGNTEAFF
CDR3nt: TGTGCCAGCAGTACGACAGGGAACACTGAAGCTTTCTTT

d_gene: -
j_gene: TRBJ1-1
abundance: -
v_gene: TRBV7-2
CDR3aa: CASSLVPWSLNTEAFF
CDR3nt: TGTGCCAGCAGCTTAGTCCCCTGGTCGTTGAACACTGAAGCTTTCTTT

d_gene: TRBD1
j_gene: TRBJ1-5
abundance: -
v_gene: TRBV7-2
CDR3aa: CASSGGTGGLPQHF
CDR3nt: TGTGCCAGCAGCGGCGGGACAGGGGGCTTGCCCCAGCATTTT